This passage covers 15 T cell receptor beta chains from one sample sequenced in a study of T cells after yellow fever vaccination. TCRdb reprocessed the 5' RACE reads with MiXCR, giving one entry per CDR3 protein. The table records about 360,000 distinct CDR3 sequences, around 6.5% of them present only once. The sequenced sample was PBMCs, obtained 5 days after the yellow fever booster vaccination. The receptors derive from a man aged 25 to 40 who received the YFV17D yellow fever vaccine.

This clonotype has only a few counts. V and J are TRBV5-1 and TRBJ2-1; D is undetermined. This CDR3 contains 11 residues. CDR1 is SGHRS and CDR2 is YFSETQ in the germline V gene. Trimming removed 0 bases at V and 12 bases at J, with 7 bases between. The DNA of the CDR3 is TGCGCCAGCAGCTTGGCCTTTTGGCAGTTCTTC. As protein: CASSLAFWQFF.

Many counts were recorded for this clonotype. In DNA, the CDR3 is TGCGCCAGCAGCTTGGAGTCCGGGGGATACAATGAGCAGTTCTTC. This sequence encodes CASSLESGGYNEQFF. This chain links TRBV5-1 with TRBJ2-1, with D perhaps TRBD2 (6 bases). V was clipped by 0 bases and J by 4 bases, with 11 bases between them. This CDR3 spans 15 amino acids. Germline loops: CDR1 SGHRS, CDR2 YFSETQ.

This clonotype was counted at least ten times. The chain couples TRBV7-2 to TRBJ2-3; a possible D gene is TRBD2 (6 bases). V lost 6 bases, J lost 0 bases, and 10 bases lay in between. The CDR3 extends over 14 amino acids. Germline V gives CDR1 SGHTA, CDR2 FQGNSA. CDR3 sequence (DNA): TGTGCCAGCAGTTCGGGACTGAGCACAGATACGCAGTATTTT. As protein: CASSSGLSTDTQYF.

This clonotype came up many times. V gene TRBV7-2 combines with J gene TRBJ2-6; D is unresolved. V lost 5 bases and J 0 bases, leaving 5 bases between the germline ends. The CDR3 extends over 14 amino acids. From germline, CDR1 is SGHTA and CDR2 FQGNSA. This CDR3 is CASSDRSGANVLTF. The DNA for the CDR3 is TGTGCCAGCAGCGACCGCTCTGGGGCCAACGTCCTGACTTTC.

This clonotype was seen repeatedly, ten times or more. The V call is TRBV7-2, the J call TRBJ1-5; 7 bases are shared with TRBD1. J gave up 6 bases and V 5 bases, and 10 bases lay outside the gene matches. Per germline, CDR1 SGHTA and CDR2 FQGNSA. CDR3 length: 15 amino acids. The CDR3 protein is CASSSQGGASQPQHF. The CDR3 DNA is TGTGCCAGCAGCAGCCAAGGGGGCGCAAGTCAGCCCCAGCATTTT.

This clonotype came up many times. CDR3 bases: TGCGCCACCTCGAGCGGGAGGGCCAACTACAATGAGCAGTTCTTC. Translation: CATSSGRANYNEQFF. The V call is TRBV5-1, the J call TRBJ2-1, with TRBD2 matching 10 bases. Germline CDR1 is SGHRS and CDR2 is YFSETQ. CDR3 length: 15 amino acids. After removal of 9 bases from V and 3 bases from J, the junction contained 9 bases not matched to a gene.

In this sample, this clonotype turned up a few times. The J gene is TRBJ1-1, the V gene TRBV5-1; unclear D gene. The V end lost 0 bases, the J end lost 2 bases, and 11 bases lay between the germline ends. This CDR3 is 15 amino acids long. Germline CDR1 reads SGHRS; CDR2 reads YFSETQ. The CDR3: CASSLAANFNTEAFF. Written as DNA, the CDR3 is TGCGCCAGCAGCTTGGCCGCGAACTTTAACACTGAAGCTTTCTTT.

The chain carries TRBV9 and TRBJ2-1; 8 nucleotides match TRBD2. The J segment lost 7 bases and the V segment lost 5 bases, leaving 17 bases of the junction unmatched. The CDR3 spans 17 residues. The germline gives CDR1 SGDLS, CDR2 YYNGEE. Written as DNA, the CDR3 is TGTGCCAGCAGTGGCCCGGGACTAGGACGGTATGGTAATGAGCAGTTCTTC. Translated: CASSGPGLGRYGNEQFF.

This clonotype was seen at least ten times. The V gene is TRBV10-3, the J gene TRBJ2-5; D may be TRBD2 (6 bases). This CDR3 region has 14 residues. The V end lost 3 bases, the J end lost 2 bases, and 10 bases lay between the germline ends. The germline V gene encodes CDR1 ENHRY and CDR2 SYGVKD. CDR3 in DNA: TGTGCCATCAGTGAAAATGCGGGACAAGAGACCCAGTACTTC. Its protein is CAISENAGQETQYF.

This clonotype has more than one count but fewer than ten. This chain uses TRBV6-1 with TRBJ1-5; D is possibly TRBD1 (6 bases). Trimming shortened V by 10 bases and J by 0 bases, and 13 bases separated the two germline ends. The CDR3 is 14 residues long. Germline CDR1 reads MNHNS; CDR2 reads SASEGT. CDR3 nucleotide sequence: TGTGCCACCAAACAGGGATATAGCAATCAGCCCCAGCATTTT. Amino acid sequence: CATKQGYSNQPQHF.

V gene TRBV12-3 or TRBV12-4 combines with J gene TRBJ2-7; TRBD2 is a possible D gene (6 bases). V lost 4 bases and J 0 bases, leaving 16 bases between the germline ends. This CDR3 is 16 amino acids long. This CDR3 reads CASSWELGLGSYEQYF. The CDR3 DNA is TGTGCCAGCAGTTGGGAGTTGGGACTGGGCTCCTACGAGCAGTACTTC.

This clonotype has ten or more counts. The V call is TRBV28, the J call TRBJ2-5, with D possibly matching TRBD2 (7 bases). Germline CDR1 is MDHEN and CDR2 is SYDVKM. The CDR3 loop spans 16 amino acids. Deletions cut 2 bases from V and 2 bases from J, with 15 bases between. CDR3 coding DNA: TGTGCCAGCAGTTTAGTCACAGGGAGGGGACAAGAGACCCAGTACTTC. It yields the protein CASSLVTGRGQETQYF.

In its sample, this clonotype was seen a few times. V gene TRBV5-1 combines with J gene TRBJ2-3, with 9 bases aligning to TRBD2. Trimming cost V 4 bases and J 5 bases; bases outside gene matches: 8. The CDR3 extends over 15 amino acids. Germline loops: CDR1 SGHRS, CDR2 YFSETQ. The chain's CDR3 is CASSSLAGAGDTQYF. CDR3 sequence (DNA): TGCGCCAGCAGCAGCTTAGCGGGAGCTGGAGATACGCAGTATTTT.

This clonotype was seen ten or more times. The CDR3 here is CASSVQGGRPQHF. CDR3 DNA sequence: TGTGCCAGCAGCGTACAAGGTGGGCGGCCCCAGCATTTT. The V call is TRBV5-6, the J call TRBJ1-5; unclear D gene. Between the trimmed V and J ends, which lost 4 bases and 9 bases, there was a span of 14 bases. The CDR3 is made up of 13 amino acids. In germline, CDR1 is SGHDT, CDR2 YYEEEE.

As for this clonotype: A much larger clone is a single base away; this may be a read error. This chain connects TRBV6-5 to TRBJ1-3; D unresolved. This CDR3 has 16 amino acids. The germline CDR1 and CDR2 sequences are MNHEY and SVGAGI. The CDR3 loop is CASSYSGSVSGDTIYF. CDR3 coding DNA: TGTGCCAGCAGTTACTCCGGCAGCGTCTCTGGAGACACCATATATTTT.